A single sample gave rise to the 24 T cell receptor beta chains below, sequenced in a study of preoperative IRX-2 immunotherapy in early breast cancer. Noted treatment: preoperative locoregional IRX-2 cytokine immunotherapy. TCRdb keeps only in-frame clones here, not all; method: immunoSEQ multiplex PCR. The sample holds 95,000 to 100,000 clones, 86% seen once. The material sequenced was tumor tissue, taken after IRX-2 immunotherapy. The receptor set was obtained from a human donor with breast cancer.

The chain couples TRBV11-3 to TRBJ1-1, with 7 bases fitting TRBD1. The germline gives CDR1 SGHNT, CDR2 YENEEA. CDR3 length equals 15 residues. After removal of 5 bases from V and 1 base from J, the junction contained 7 bases not matched to a gene. CDR3 nucleotides: TGTGCCAGCAGCAGAGTGGACAGGCAGAACACTGAAGCTTTCTTT. Its translation: CASSRVDRQNTEAFF.

The chain employs TRBV12-5 and TRBJ1-2; 7 nucleotides line up with TRBD1. This CDR3 comprises 13 residues. CDR1 is LGHNT and CDR2 is FRNRAP in the germline V gene. DNA of the CDR3: TGTGCCAGCTCCGATAGGGGGCAGAGTGGCTACACCTTC. It translates to CASSDRGQSGYTF. The full variable domain, rest sourced from reference TRBV12-5 and TRBJ1-2, is DARVTQTPRHKVTEMGQEVTMRCQPILGHNTVFWYRQTMMQGLELLAYFRNRAPLDDSGMPKDRFSAEMPDATLATLKIQPSEPRDSAVYFCASSDRGQSGYTFGSGTRLTVV.

As for this clone: A junction boundary mismatches the germline segment, possibly from a read error. The V call is TRBV7-7, the J call TRBJ1-3; D is perhaps TRBD1 (5 bases). This CDR3 contains 15 residues. Germline loops: CDR1 SSHAT, CDR2 FNYEAQ (reference sequence). This CDR3 is CASSLGEGPGNTIYF. The CDR3 DNA follows: TGTGCTAGCAGCTTAGGTGAGGGGCCTGGAAACACCATATATTTT. The variable domain in full, completed from reference TRBV7-7 and TRBJ1-3, reads GAGVSQSPRYKVTKRGQDVTLRCDPISSHATLYWYQQALGQGPEFLTYFNYEAQPDKSGLPSDRFSAERPEGSISTLTIQRTEQRDSAMYRCASSLGEGPGNTIYFGEGSWLTVV.

The chain has TRBV15 and TRBJ2-1; 14 positions match TRBD2. The V and J ends lost 5 bases and 6 bases, in that order; junction bases with no gene match: 12. CDR3 length equals 18 residues. Germline V gene data show CDR1 as LNHNV and CDR2 as YYDKDF (reference sequence). The CDR3 DNA reads as TGTGCCACCAGCGCCCGGACTAGCGGGGGGTCTGCCTTCAATGAGCAGTTCTTC. Amino acids: CATSARTSGGSAFNEQFF.

The chain uses TRBV18 and TRBJ1-1, with D maybe TRBD1 (6 bases). CDR3 length: 16 amino acids. Germline assignment: CDR1 KGHSH and CDR2 LQKENI. V lost 2 bases and J 4 bases, leaving 17 bases between the germline ends. The CDR3 DNA is TGTGCCAGCTCACCAGAGCGGGGGGCGCTCGGCACTGAAGCTTTCTTT. Translation gives CASSPERGALGTEAFF.

V gene TRBV28 combines with J gene TRBJ1-2; D gene ambiguous. The CDR3 totals 16 residues. Germline loops: CDR1 MDHEN, CDR2 SYDVKM. With 6 bases removed from V and 4 bases from J, the gap between germline ends came to 21 bases. CDR3 protein: CASRLLTTINFYGYTF. The CDR3, as DNA: TGTGCCAGCAGACTCCTGACTACTATCAATTTCTATGGCTACACCTTC.

This chain joins TRBV28 and TRBJ1-2; unclear D gene. Germline assignment: CDR1 MDHEN and CDR2 SYDVKM. V was pared by 5 bases and J by 1 base, with 8 bases between. The CDR3 contains 13 residues. CDR3 loop: CASSRDFNYGYTF. The CDR3 nucleotides read TGTGCCAGCAGTCGGGATTTTAACTATGGCTACACCTTC.

Only a few counts were recorded for this clone. V usage is TRBV11-3 and J usage is TRBJ2-5; 10 bases fit TRBD1. Germline V gives CDR1 SGHNT, CDR2 YENEEA. Trimming took 1 base from V and 2 from J; bases not matched to a gene: 4. The CDR3 contains 16 residues. CDR3 DNA: TGTGCCAGCAGCTTAGGGGACAGGGGATCTCAAGAGACCCAGTACTTC. Amino acid sequence: CASSLGDRGSQETQYF.

The CDR3 loop is CATSPSYPIGSGNTIYF. The CDR3 nucleotides are TGTGCCACCAGCCCCAGCTATCCGATCGGCTCTGGAAACACCATATATTTT. V gene TRBV15 combines with J gene TRBJ1-3; D not resolved. The CDR3 runs 17 residues. Trimming removed 5 bases at V and 0 bases at J, with 17 bases between. In germline, CDR1 is LNHNV, CDR2 YYDKDF (reference sequence).

This chain joins TRBV25-1 and TRBJ2-7, with a weak D call TRBD2 (6 bases). CDR3 size: 15 residues. V was cut by 4 bases and J by 3 bases, with 16 bases left in between. From germline, CDR1 is MGHDK and CDR2 SYGVNS. CDR3 protein: CASSGGPGVHYEQYF. The DNA for the CDR3 is TGTGCCAGCAGTGGAGGGCCGGGGGTTCACTACGAGCAGTACTTC.

This clone showed up just once. The gene calls are TRBV11-3 and TRBJ1-2; D perhaps matches TRBD1 (6 bases). Germline CDR1 reads SGHNT; CDR2 reads YENEEA. Trimming took off 3 bases at V and 2 bases at J, with 13 bases between the two ends. This CDR3 comprises 15 residues. CDR3 sequence: CASSLFYRENYGYTF. CDR3 in DNA: TGTGCCAGCAGCTTGTTCTACAGGGAGAACTATGGCTACACCTTC.

The chain recombines TRBV2 with TRBJ2-1; 8 bases fit TRBD2. V shed 6 bases and J 6 bases; nucleotides not matched to a gene: 10. The CDR3 runs to 15 residues. Germline loops: CDR1 SNHLY, CDR2 FYNNEI. For the CDR3, the DNA is TGTGCCAGCAGGGGCTTGAGACTAGCGAGCAATGAGCAGTTCTTC. Its translation is CASRGLRLASNEQFF. Looking up the rest from reference TRBV2 and TRBJ2-1 gives the full variable domain: EPEVTQTPSHQVTQMGQEVILRCVPISNHLYFYWYRQILGQKVEFLVSFYNNEISEKSEIFDDQFSVERPDGSNFTLKIRSTKLEDSAMYFCASRGLRLASNEQFFGPGTRLTVL.

The chain recombines TRBV6-8 with TRBJ1-2, with 9 positions matching TRBD1. V lost 5 bases to trimming and J lost 4 bases; unmatched junction nucleotides: 8. From germline, CDR1 is MNHGY and CDR2 SAAAGT. The CDR3 covers 15 residues. CDR3 sequence: CASSLPTGGTYGYTF. CDR3 DNA: TGTGCCAGCAGTCTACCGACAGGGGGTACCTATGGCTACACCTTC.

This clone was seen a single time. The rearrangement joins TRBV10-3 to TRBJ1-3, with 9 positions matching TRBD1. The germline V gene encodes CDR1 ENHRY and CDR2 SYGVKD. The CDR3 totals 15 residues. The V segment lost 2 bases and the J segment 6 bases; nucleotides outside the gene matches: 5. CDR3 nucleotides: TGTGCCATCAGTGAGAATACAGGGGGCGAAAACACCATATATTTT. It codes for CAISENTGGENTIYF.

About this clone itself: X shows a residue whose base was not read or is ambiguous. This chain links TRBV14 with TRBJ2-5; D unclear. This CDR3 has 15 amino acids. The germline CDR1 and CDR2 sequences are SGHDN and FVKESK. With 9 bases removed from V and 4 bases from J, the gap between germline ends came to 21 bases. The CDR3 nucleotides are TGTGCCAGYAGTCCTAGGACGTCGGGTAGAGAGACCCAGTACTTC. Translation gives CAXSPRTSGRETQYF. The entire CDR3 reads CASSPRTSGRETQYF.

This clone was seen only a few times. The chain employs TRBV11-3 and TRBJ2-1, with unresolved D. Germline-derived CDR1 and CDR2 are SGHNT and YENEEA. V was cut by 3 bases and J by 8 bases, with 14 bases left in between. The CDR3 covers 14 residues. The CDR3 here is CASSLERDMHEQFF. CDR3 coding DNA: TGTGCCAGCAGCTTGGAAAGGGATATGCATGAGCAGTTCTTC.

This clone has just one count. V gene TRBV6-7 combines with J gene TRBJ2-1, with 11 bases identical to TRBD2. TRBV6-7 is known as an ORF, though its function is uncertain. CDR3 size: 18 residues. J was trimmed by 0 bases and V by 2 bases; bases with no gene match: 6. The CDR3 DNA follows: TGTGCCAGCAGTTACCTTTATAGCGGGGGGGTCTCCTACAATGAGCAGTTCTTC. It translates to CASSYLYSGGVSYNEQFF.

The gene calls are TRBV5-1 and TRBJ1-1; 7 positions agree with TRBD1. Germline-derived CDR1 and CDR2 are SGHRS and YFSETQ. Unmatched junction bases numbered 7, after V lost 4 bases and J lost 1 base. The CDR3 is 15 residues long. The CDR3 spells CASSPRAGGNTEAFF. The CDR3 bases are TGCGCCAGCAGCCCCCGGGCAGGGGGGAACACTGAAGCTTTCTTT.

V gene TRBV6-8 combines with J gene TRBJ1-6, with D hard to call. With 5 bases removed from V and 6 bases from J, the gap between germline ends came to 17 bases. Per the germline V gene, CDR1 is MNHGY and CDR2 is SAAAGT. This CDR3 contains 16 residues. The CDR3 DNA sequence: TGTGCCAGCAGTAGAGGGCCCAGTGGAACTAATTCACCCCTCCACTTT. The encoded protein is CASSRGPSGTNSPLHF.

Comments on this clone: Other nucleotide sequences in the sample specify the same CDR3. This chain joins TRBV5-1 and TRBJ1-2, with D perhaps TRBD1 (5 bases). Per the germline V gene, CDR1 is SGHRS and CDR2 is YFSETQ. The V end was cut by 3 bases, the J end by 4 bases, with 16 bases between. The CDR3 contains 15 residues. The CDR3: CASSSGGQGGYGYTF. Here the CDR3 DNA reads TGCGCCAGCAGCTCCGGCGGTCAGGGCGGCTATGGCTACACCTTC.

This clone was found once. The rearrangement uses TRBV15 and TRBJ2-2, with TRBD1 as a possible D gene (6 bases). Trimming pared 2 bases from V and 6 bases from J, leaving 10 bases between. CDR1 is LNHNV and CDR2 is YYDKDF in the germline V gene (reference sequence). The CDR3 covers 14 residues. CDR3 sequence: CATSRSGDPGELFF. The CDR3 region has the DNA TGTGCCACCAGCAGATCAGGGGACCCCGGGGAGCTGTTTTTT. The variable domain in full, with the rest retrieved from reference TRBV15 and TRBJ2-2, is DAMVIQNPRYQVTQFGKPVTLSCSQTLNHNVMYWYQQKSSQAPKLLFHYYDKDFNNEADTPDNFQSRRPNTSFCFLDIRSPGLGDTAMYLCATSRSGDPGELFFGEGSRLTVL.

Worth noting for this clone: At the DNA level, this CDR3 is encoded by other sequences in the same sample as well. For the CDR3, the DNA is TGTGCCAGCAGTTTGGCAGCGGATACGCAGTATTTT. This gives the protein CASSLAADTQYF. This chain joins TRBV28 and TRBJ2-3; no firm D call. Per germline, CDR1 MDHEN and CDR2 SYDVKM. CDR3 length: 12 amino acids. V lost 3 bases, J lost 6 bases, and 7 bases lay in between.

This clone has just a few counts. The V gene is TRBV6-8, the J gene TRBJ1-2, with D tentatively TRBD1 (5 bases). CDR3 length equals 13 residues. The germline gives CDR1 MNHGY, CDR2 SAAAGT. The V and J ends lost 5 bases and 6 bases respectively, with 13 bases between them. The CDR3 protein is CASSGQGRDGYTF. CDR3 DNA: TGTGCCAGCAGTGGACAAGGGCGAGATGGCTACACCTTC.

V gene TRBV5-1 combines with J gene TRBJ2-1; 15 nucleotides agree with TRBD2. CDR1 is SGHRS, CDR2 YFSETQ, per germline. There are 16 residues in the CDR3. The trim removed 4 bases at V and 4 bases at J, leaving 3 bases unmatched. The CDR3 DNA sequence: TGCGCCAGCAGCGATGGACTAGCGGGGGGGTACAATGAGCAGTTCTTC. It translates to CASSDGLAGGYNEQFF.